This T cell receptor beta chain comes out of a study of human T cells and chemical hapten exposure. Time point noted: patch test 2, 6 weeks after DPC sensitization. Treatment here: therapeutic diphenylcyclopropenone sensitization with weekly scalp DPC. Each donor was an alopecia patient between 18 and 70 years of age who qualified for DPC. General study points: Patch test scores rose with PT1 expanded TCR counts, a positive correlation.

As originally analysed: Ranging from about 23,224 to 750,000, TCR counts per sample had a median value of roughly 96,000. TCRdb passed the RACE reads through MiXCR, listing each CDR3 protein once. TCRdb's processing, not the authors' own work, is the source of the V and J calls. This sample has under 450,000 distinct CDR3 sequences, with around 6% found just once. Notes on this clonotype: Its matching antigen is unknown.

V lost 2 bases and J 1 base, leaving 14 bases between the germline ends. There are 16 residues in the CDR3. Per germline, CDR1 KGHSH and CDR2 LQKENI. The sequence was collected from a woman younger than 30 with alopecia areata. Some clones in this sample may be carry-over from other donors' samples. Source: whole blood, taken in connection with sensitization to the hapten diphenylcyclopropenone (DPC). The genes are TRBV18 and TRBJ2-5; D unresolved. The CDR3 DNA sequence: TGTGCCAGCTCACCATCACGTCAGAGACTCCAAGAGACCCAGTACTTC. Protein sequence: CASSPSRQRLQETQYF. Filled out from reference TRBV18 and TRBJ2-5, the complete variable domain reads NAGVMQNPRHLVRRRGQEARLRCSPMKGHSHVYWYRQLPEEGLKFMVYLQKENIIDESGMPKERFSAEFPKEGPSILRIQQVVRGDSAAYFCASSPSRQRLQETQYFGPGTRLLVL.